The source of this TCR beta chain is a study of cytomegalovirus exposure and HLA in healthy donors. Findings and limits, study-wide: The dataset shows that most TCR sequences were rare, while some public TCRs occurred in many donors.

PCR amplification relied on 60 Vbeta primers (plus 13 Jbeta primers). Repertoires were generated with immunoSEQ multiplex PCR, while TCRdb's copy carries only in-frame clones and drops some. The sample gives 90,000 or so clones, roughly two thirds of which show up once; approximately 15% is in the top ten. Of note for this clone: Its antigen is as yet unknown.

This sequence originates from a woman aged 45-60 years in good health and CMV-seropositive. Sequencing was carried out using PBMCs.

The CDR3 here is CASSIRLVSETQYF. DNA for the CDR3: TGTGCCAGTAGTATTCGGCTAGTATCAGAGACCCAGTACTTC. The chain is built from TRBV19 and TRBJ2-5; the D is unclear. CDR1 LNHDA and CDR2 SQIVND come from the germline V gene (reference sequence). V lost 3 bases, J lost 4 bases, and 12 bases lay in between. The CDR3 has 14 amino acids.